These T cell receptor beta chains were read from a single sample in a study of blood T cell repertoires in COVID-19. Sequencing was performed with immunoSEQ multiplex PCR; in TCRdb, only in-frame clones are kept and a portion is missing. The sample gives some 110,000 clones, around 80% of which show up once; approximately 0.75% is in the top ten. Sequencing input: peripheral blood. These receptors all come from a woman in her 70s with acute or convalescent COVID-19. CDR3s include the opening cysteine and the closing phenylalanine or tryptophan. A D gene is named only where the DNA matches it firmly.

V: TRBV12-3/TRBV12-4; D: NA; J: TRBJ1-1; DNA: TGTGCCAGCAGTTATCAGGGGTATGCTGAAGCTTTCTTT; CDR3: CASSYQGYAEAFF
V: TRBV28; D: NA; J: TRBJ2-1; DNA: TGTGCCAGCAGTACTCCCGGGACTCCCTACAATGAGCAGTTCTTC; CDR3: CASSTPGTPYNEQFF
V: TRBV7-7; D: NA; J: TRBJ2-1; DNA: TGTGCCAGCAGCTTAGCCCAAAACAATGAGCAGTTCTTC; CDR3: CASSLAQNNEQFF
V: TRBV18; D: NA; J: TRBJ2-5; DNA: TGTGCCAGCTCACCCCGACAGAAAGAGACCCAGTACTTC; CDR3: CASSPRQKETQYF
V: TRBV6-5; D: NA; J: TRBJ1-2; DNA: TGTGCCAGCAGTTACTCTACAGGGAGGGATGGCTACACCTTC; CDR3: CASSYSTGRDGYTF
V: TRBV9; D: NA; J: TRBJ2-2; DNA: TGTGCCAGCAGCGTTGACAGGTTGATGCGACAACCGAACACCGGGGAGCTGTTTTTT; CDR3: CASSVDRLMRQPNTGELFF
V: TRBV5-5; D: NA; J: TRBJ1-2; DNA: TGTGCCAGCAGCTTCAATAGAGGGTATGGCTACACCTTC; CDR3: CASSFNRGYGYTF
V: TRBV7-2; D: TRBD2; J: TRBJ2-3; DNA: TGTGCCAGCAGCTTAAGGACCCAGCGGGGGTCCGGTACGCAGTATTTT; CDR3: CASSLRTQRGSGTQYF
V: TRBV7-9; D: NA; J: TRBJ2-7; DNA: TGTGCCAGCAGCTTAAGGGGTACACAGGGAGCGGTCGGCTACGAGCAGTACTTC; CDR3: CASSLRGTQGAVGYEQYF
V: TRBV7-8; D: NA; J: TRBJ2-5; DNA: TGTGCCAGCAGCTTCTATGGCCGGGGGACCGGGGAGACCCAGTACTTC; CDR3: CASSFYGRGTGETQYF
V: TRBV28; D: TRBD2; J: TRBJ2-7; DNA: TGTGCCAGCAGTTTGGGACTAGCGCTCTATGAGCAGTACTTC; CDR3: CASSLGLALYEQYF
V: TRBV7-8; D: TRBD1; J: TRBJ1-1; DNA: TGTGCCAGCAGCTTAGCCCAGGGGGCCGGCACTGAAGCTTTCTTT; CDR3: CASSLAQGAGTEAFF
V: TRBV6-6; D: TRBD1; J: TRBJ2-7; DNA: TGTGCCAGCAGTTACTCTTACAGGGGTGGCGAGCAGTACTTC; CDR3: CASSYSYRGGEQYF
V: TRBV21-1; D: NA; J: TRBJ1-5; DNA: TGTGCCAGTCCCGGAAGGACAGGGTGCAATCAGCCCCAGCATTTT; CDR3: CASPGRTGCNQPQHF
V: TRBV29-1; D: TRBD1; J: TRBJ2-1; DNA: TGCAGCGCCTACAGGGGGTTCAATGAGCAGTTCTTC; CDR3: CSAYRGFNEQFF
V: TRBV5-1; D: TRBD1; J: TRBJ1-1; DNA: TGCGCCAGCAGCCCAAGGACAGGTTCGAACACTGAAGCTTTCTTT; CDR3: CASSPRTGSNTEAFF
V: TRBV21-1; D: NA; J: TRBJ2-1; DNA: TGTGCCAGCAGCAATCTCTTACTAGCGGGTTCCTCCTACAATGAGCAGTTCTTC; CDR3: CASSNLLLAGSSYNEQFF